The entry below describes one TCR beta chain. This entry is derived from a study of blood T cell repertoires in COVID-19. About the study: Sites across the United States, Italy and Spain contributed samples from acute and convalescent COVID-19.

Sequencing used immunoSEQ multiplex PCR; TCRdb keeps in-frame clones, though not all of them. The data contain a few hundred thousand clones, approximately 87% of them singletons. In terms of age and location, participants ranged from about 18 to 95 years and lived in about two dozen US areas. CDR3 length equals 16 residues. The germline V gene has CDR1 SGHVS and CDR2 FQNEAQ. V was clipped by 2 bases and J by 5 bases, with 19 bases between them. Sequences were obtained from PBMCs or T cells enriched from blood (not recorded which). The chain carries TRBV7-8 and TRBJ2-7; perhaps TRBD2 as D (6 bases). The receptor was derived from a woman between 50 and 59 years old who had recovered from COVID-19. The CDR3: CASSLRRGLTAHEQYF. CDR3 nucleotide sequence: TGTGCCAGCAGCTTACGGCGGGGACTCACGGCCCACGAGCAGTACTTC.